Listed here are 6 T cell receptor beta chains from one sample, sequenced in a study of cytomegalovirus exposure and HLA in healthy donors (dated 2017 in TCRdb). Library preparation used the immunoSEQ multiplex PCR assay. A mixture of 60 forward primers for TCR Vbeta segments and 13 reverse primers for TCR Jbeta segments was used in the multiplex PCR. TCRdb's version of the immuneACCESS table is confined to in-frame rearrangements and falls short of the full clone set. An unresolved V gene accounts for under half of the shortfall where checked; the remainder is of unknown origin. For this sample there are 150,000 to 200,000 clones; about 80% appear just once. Jointly, the top ten make up around 2% of the sample. Sample: PBMCs. Receptors originate from a young woman in good health and CMV-seropositive.

This chain uses TRBV6-5 with TRBJ1-2, with D hard to call. CDR3 length equals 16 residues. Trimming removed 0 bases from V and 1 base from J, with 12 bases in between. Looked up from germline, CDR1 is MNHEY and CDR2 is SVGAGI. CDR3 nucleotides: TGTGCCAGCAGTTACTCGACGGAGACCTTTAACTATGGCTACACCTTC. Its protein product is CASSYSTETFNYGYTF.

The chain is built from TRBV19 and TRBJ1-3; a weak D match, TRBD1 (5 bases). V was trimmed by 7 bases and J by 4 bases, leaving 17 bases between them. This CDR3 region has 15 residues. Germline V CDR1 and CDR2: LNHDA, SQIVND (reference sequence). CDR3 in DNA: TGTGCCAGTACCCCCTCGGGGGGAGTGGGAAACACCATATATTTT. This codes for CASTPSGGVGNTIYF.

CDR3 sequence (DNA): TGTGCCAGCAGCAAGGGCGGGAGAGACACAGATACGCAGTATTTT. Translation: CASSKGGRDTDTQYF. The chain combines TRBV4-2 with TRBJ2-3; 7 bases line up with TRBD2. CDR3 size: 15 residues. Germline loops: CDR1 LGHNA, CDR2 YNFKEQ. The junction had 7 bases not matched to a gene; V was cut back by 5 bases and J by 2 bases.

The rearrangement links TRBV4-2 to TRBJ2-2; TRBD2 might be the D (5 bases). Germline loops: CDR1 LGHNA, CDR2 YNFKEQ. This CDR3 has 14 amino acids. Trimming removed 6 bases from V and 3 bases from J, with 11 bases in between. The CDR3 nucleotides read TGTGCCAGCAGAGTATTGGAGGACACCGGGGAGCTGTTTTTT. This translates into CASRVLEDTGELFF.

This sequence joins TRBV28 and TRBJ2-7; TRBD1 is a possible D gene (5 bases). Germline CDR1 reads MDHEN; CDR2 reads SYDVKM. This CDR3 contains 14 residues. V was shortened by 3 bases and J by 6 bases, with 15 bases between the two germline ends. DNA for the CDR3: TGTGCCAGCAGTTTCGTGGGGCGCCCCGGCGAGCAGTACTTC. It translates to CASSFVGRPGEQYF.

The V and J genes are TRBV5-6 and TRBJ1-5, with D possibly matching TRBD1 (5 bases). V lost 1 base and J 6 bases, leaving 8 bases between the germline ends. Germline lookup yields CDR1 SGHDT and CDR2 YYEEEE. The CDR3 covers 13 residues. The CDR3 reads CASSLRGSQPQHF. CDR3 DNA sequence: TGTGCCAGCAGCTTGCGGGGGAGTCAGCCCCAGCATTTT. The full variable domain, rest sourced from reference TRBV5-6 and TRBJ1-5, is DAGVTQSPTHLIKTRGQQVTLRCSPKSGHDTVSWYQQALGQGPQFIFQYYEEEERQRGNFPDRFSGHQFPNYSSELNVNALLLGDSALYLCASSLRGSQPQHFGDGTRLSIL.